This entry concerns a single T cell receptor (beta chain). Its antigen remains unidentified. The sample comes from a study of PD-1 blockade in classical Hodgkin lymphoma. Study-wide context: Patients had nivolumab dosed at 3 mg/kg, delivered intravenously every 2 weeks.

Study findings and constraints: Newly diagnosed patients and complete responders had comparable diversity at baseline. Compared with baseline, CD4+ but not CD8+ TCR diversity had risen significantly by C4D1.

The data were produced by immunoSEQ multiplex PCR, yet TCRdb's version contains in-frame clones alone and is incomplete. Of approximately 90,000 clones in the sample, around 90% were seen once. The length of the CDR3 is 13 residues. The V end lost 6 bases, the J end lost 0 bases, and 8 bases lay between the germline ends. Germline V gene data show CDR1 as MNHEY and CDR2 as SVGAGI. There was relapse after autologous stem cell transplantation in every patient, and there was variation in brentuximab vedotin exposure. This chain joins TRBV6-5 and TRBJ1-1, with a weak D call TRBD1 (5 bases). Sequencing used peripheral blood mononuclear cells (PBMCs), obtained before the second cycle of nivolumab. The TCR sequence derives from a human donor with classical Hodgkin lymphoma. In nucleotides, the CDR3 is TGTGCCAGCAGGGGACTATTGAACACTGAAGCTTTCTTT. Its translation: CASRGLLNTEAFF.